The count of the clone carrying this TCR beta chain is one. Time point given: newly diagnosed, previously untreated cHL patient sample. This specimen belongs to a study of PD-1 blockade in classical Hodgkin lymphoma. Profiling relied on immunoSEQ multiplex PCR, and the TCRdb table lists in-frame clones only, not all of them. Altogether about 17,000 clones are present, 87% being singletons, with the ten largest covering about 4%. Trimming cost V 2 bases and J 3 bases, with 8 bases left between them. The CDR3 loop spans 13 amino acids. CDR1 and CDR2 from the germline V gene are MNHEY and SMNVEV (reference sequence).

The specimen sequenced was peripheral blood mononuclear cells (PBMCs). The rearrangement joins TRBV27 to TRBJ2-7; D is perhaps TRBD2 (5 bases). This clonotype was sampled from a human donor with classical Hodgkin lymphoma. The CDR3 coding sequence is TGTGCCAGCAGTTTACGGGAAAGCTACGAGCAGTACTTC. It translates to CASSLRESYEQYF.